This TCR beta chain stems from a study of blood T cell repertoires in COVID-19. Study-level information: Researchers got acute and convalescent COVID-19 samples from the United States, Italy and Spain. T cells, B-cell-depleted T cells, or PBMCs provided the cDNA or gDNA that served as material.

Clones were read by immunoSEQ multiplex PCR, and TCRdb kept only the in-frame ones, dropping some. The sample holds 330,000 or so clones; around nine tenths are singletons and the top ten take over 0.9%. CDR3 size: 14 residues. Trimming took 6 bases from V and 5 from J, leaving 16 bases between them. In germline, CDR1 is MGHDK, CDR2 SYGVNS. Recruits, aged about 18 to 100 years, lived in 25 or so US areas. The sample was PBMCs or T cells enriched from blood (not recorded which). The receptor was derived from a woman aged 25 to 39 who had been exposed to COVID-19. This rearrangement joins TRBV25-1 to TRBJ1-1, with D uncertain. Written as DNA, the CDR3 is TGTGCCAGCAGATGGGCGGGCCTGGATACTGAAGCTTTCTTT. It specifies CASRWAGLDTEAFF. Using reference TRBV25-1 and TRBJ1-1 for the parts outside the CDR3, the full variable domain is EADIYQTPRYLVIGTGKKITLECSQTMGHDKMYWYQQDPGMELHLIHYSYGVNSTEKGDLSSESTVSRIRTEHFPLTLESARPSHTSQYLCASRWAGLDTEAFFGQGTRLTVV.